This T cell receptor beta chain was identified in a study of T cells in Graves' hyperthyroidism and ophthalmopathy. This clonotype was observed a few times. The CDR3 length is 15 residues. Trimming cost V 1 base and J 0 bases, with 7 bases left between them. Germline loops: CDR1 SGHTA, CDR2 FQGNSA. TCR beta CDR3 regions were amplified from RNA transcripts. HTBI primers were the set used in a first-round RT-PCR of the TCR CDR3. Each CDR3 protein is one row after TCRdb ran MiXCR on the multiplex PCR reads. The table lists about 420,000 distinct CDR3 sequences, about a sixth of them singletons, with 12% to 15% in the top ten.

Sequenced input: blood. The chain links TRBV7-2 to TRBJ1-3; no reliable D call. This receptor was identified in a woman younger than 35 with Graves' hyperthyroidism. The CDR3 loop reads CASSLGRSSGNTIYF. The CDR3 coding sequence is TGTGCCAGCAGCTTAGGGAGAAGCTCTGGAAACACCATATATTTT.